Presented here are 24 T cell receptor beta chains from one specimen sequenced in a study of OX40 agonist ivuxolimab in advanced cancers. Sequencing used immunoSEQ multiplex PCR; TCRdb keeps in-frame clones, though not all of them. The sample contains about 63,000 clones, about 91% of which appear only once. This specimen was CD4+ or CD8+ T cells sorted from blood, taken in a trial of the OX40 agonist ivuxolimab. The receptor set was obtained from an adult with an advanced solid tumor such as melanoma, head and neck, liver or kidney cancer.

The chain recombines TRBV29-1 with TRBJ2-7; D uncertain. V was shortened by 6 bases and J by 2 bases, with 5 bases between the two germline ends. The CDR3 is 10 amino acids. In germline, CDR1 is SQVTM, CDR2 ANQGSEA. CDR3 sequence reads: CSVGTYEQYF. Written as DNA, the CDR3 is TGCAGCGTCGGCACCTACGAGCAGTACTTC.

The sample holds one count of this clone. The chain joins TRBV15 to TRBJ1-1, with TRBD1 matching 7 bases. Germline V gene lookup returns CDR1 LNHNV and CDR2 YYDKDF (reference sequence). The CDR3 sequence is 15 residues long. With 6 bases clipped from V and 1 base from J, the junction kept 8 bases outside the gene matches. CDR3 amino acids: CATRPDRAWNTEAFF. CDR3 coding DNA: TGTGCCACCAGGCCTGACAGGGCCTGGAACACTGAAGCTTTCTTT.

This chain joins TRBV7-2 and TRBJ1-2, with D uncertain. The V end was cut by 4 bases, the J end by 2 bases, with 17 bases between. Germline V gives CDR1 SGHTA, CDR2 FQGNSA. This CDR3 region has 16 residues. The CDR3 DNA reads as TGTGCCAGCAGCTCCGCAGCCAGCGTATCAAACTATGGCTACACCTTC. As protein: CASSSAASVSNYGYTF. Variable domain in full (rest from reference TRBV7-2 and TRBJ1-2): GAGVSQSPSNKVTEKGKDVELRCDPISGHTALYWYRQSLGQGLEFLIYFQGNSAPDKSGLPSDRFSAERTGGSVSTLTIQRTQQEDSAVYLCASSSAASVSNYGYTFGSGTRLTVV.

V is TRBV10-3 and J is TRBJ2-5, with D tentatively TRBD2 (5 bases). The CDR3 consists of 14 residues. Looked up from germline, CDR1 is ENHRY and CDR2 is SYGVKD. V was cut by 2 bases and J by 3 bases, with 10 bases left in between. Here the CDR3 reads CAISEGRGKETQYF. DNA of the CDR3: TGTGCCATCAGTGAGGGCAGAGGGAAAGAGACCCAGTACTTC.

The chain is built from TRBV28 and TRBJ1-5; D gene unclear. Germline V CDR1 and CDR2: MDHEN, SYDVKM. Trimming left V 3 bases short and J 2 bases short, with 8 bases between. The CDR3 length is 14 residues. CDR3 amino acids: CASSFIGGNQPQHF. The CDR3 DNA follows: TGTGCCAGCAGTTTTATAGGTGGCAATCAGCCCCAGCATTTT.

The chain is built from TRBV27 and TRBJ2-6; 7 bases are shared with TRBD1. Looked up from germline, CDR1 is MNHEY and CDR2 is SMNVEV (reference sequence). The CDR3 length is 18 residues. With V trimmed by 1 base and J by 0 bases, 6 bases remained unmatched. CDR3 amino acids: CASSLLRTGYSGANVLTF. The CDR3 DNA sequence: TGTGCCAGCAGTTTATTAAGGACAGGATACTCTGGGGCCAACGTCCTGACTTTC. Using reference TRBV27 and TRBJ2-6 for the parts outside the CDR3, the full variable domain is EAQVTQNPRYLITVTGKKLTVTCSQNMNHEYMSWYRQDPGLGLRQIYYSMNVEVTDKGDVPEGYKVSRKEKRNFPLILESPSPNQTSLYFCASSLLRTGYSGANVLTFGAGSRLTVL.

V usage is TRBV14 and J usage is TRBJ1-3, with no clear D. Germline V gene sequence: CDR1 SGHDN, CDR2 FVKESK. The CDR3 is 18 residues long. The germline V and J ends were trimmed by 2 bases and 3 bases, with 20 bases remaining between them. CDR3 nucleotide sequence: TGTGCCAGCAGCCAAAGAGGTCTTCCCGCAAACGATGGAAACACCATATATTTT. Its protein product is CASSQRGLPANDGNTIYF. The whole variable domain, filled in from reference TRBV14 and TRBJ1-3, reads EAGVTQFPSHSVIEKGQTVTLRCDPISGHDNLYWYRRVMGKEIKFLLHFVKESKQDESGMPNNRFLAERTGGTYSTLKVQPAELEDSGVYFCASSQRGLPANDGNTIYFGEGSWLTVV.

The gene calls are TRBV18 and TRBJ2-7, with 8 bases aligning to TRBD2. Germline V gives CDR1 KGHSH, CDR2 LQKENI. V shed 6 bases, J shed 7 bases, and the junction held 5 bases outside the gene matches. The CDR3 is made up of 12 amino acids. DNA of the CDR3: TGTGCCAGCTCCCGGGGGGGGGTTGAGCAGTACTTC. Translating gives CASSRGGVEQYF.

The rearrangement links TRBV19 to TRBJ1-5, with a tentative D call TRBD1 (5 bases). The CDR3 consists of 13 residues. From germline, CDR1 is LNHDA and CDR2 SQIVND (reference sequence). V was shortened by 5 bases and J by 3 bases, with 8 bases between the two germline ends. CDR3 sequence (DNA): TGTGCCAGTAGTCCGACAGTCAATCAGCCCCAGCATTTT. It is translated as CASSPTVNQPQHF.

This chain connects TRBV12-5 to TRBJ1-5; 9 nucleotides align to TRBD1. The CDR3 contains 13 residues. The V and J ends lost 9 bases and 7 bases, in that order; junction bases with no gene match: 7. CDR1 LGHNT and CDR2 FRNRAP come from the germline V gene. The CDR3 sequence: CASAEGTGQPQHF. CDR3 nucleotides: TGTGCTAGCGCAGAAGGGACAGGGCAGCCCCAGCATTTT.

The rearrangement joins TRBV13 to TRBJ2-3, with D unclear. The CDR3 runs to 13 residues. The V end was cut by 5 bases, the J end by 6 bases, with 12 bases between. Germline V gene lookup returns CDR1 PRHDT and CDR2 FYEKMQ (reference sequence). The CDR3 DNA reads TGTGCCAGCAGCAGTCGATTTATGGATACGCAGTATTTT. It is translated as CASSSRFMDTQYF. Full variable domain (outside the CDR3, taken from reference TRBV13 and TRBJ2-3): AAGVIQSPRHLIKEKRETATLKCYPIPRHDTVYWYQQGPGQDPQFLISFYEKMQSDKGSIPDRFSAQQFSDYHSELNMSSLELGDSALYFCASSSRFMDTQYFGPGTRLTVL.

The chain joins TRBV6-5 to TRBJ1-5; a weak D match, TRBD1 (6 bases). V was pared by 1 base and J by 7 bases, with 8 bases between. Per germline, CDR1 MNHEY and CDR2 SVGAGI. The CDR3 totals 13 residues. CDR3 nucleotide sequence: TGTGCCAGCAGTTACTTAGGGGGGCAGCCCCAGCATTTT. Amino acid sequence: CASSYLGGQPQHF.

CDR3 coding DNA: TGTGCCAGCAGTTTACCCGGGGATGGAAACACCATATATTTT. This gives the protein CASSLPGDGNTIYF. The rearrangement uses TRBV28 and TRBJ1-3; D is uncertain. Germline lookup yields CDR1 MDHEN and CDR2 SYDVKM. Between the trimmed V and J ends, which lost 2 bases and 3 bases, there was a span of 8 bases. The CDR3 contains 14 residues.

J is TRBJ2-7 and V is TRBV11-1, with unresolved D. CDR1 is SGHAT, CDR2 FQDESV, per germline (reference sequence). The V end was cut by 1 base, the J end by 5 bases, with 6 bases between. This CDR3 contains 12 residues. CDR3 nucleotide sequence: TGTGCCAGCAGCTTAGGGTCCAACGAGCAGTACTTC. Residues: CASSLGSNEQYF.

The gene calls are TRBV10-3 and TRBJ2-1; TRBD2 aligns across 7 bases. V was pared by 0 bases and J by 5 bases, with 7 bases of the junction left unmatched. The CDR3 is 16 residues long. Germline V lookup: CDR1 ENHRY, CDR2 SYGVKD. The CDR3 region is CAISESGGRNNNEQFF. For the CDR3, the DNA is TGTGCCATCAGTGAGTCGGGAGGGAGGAATAACAATGAGCAGTTCTTC.

This clone is labeled large. Written as DNA, the CDR3 is TGTGCCAGCAGCACGAATGGACTAGTCAATGAGCAGTTCTTC. Translation: CASSTNGLVNEQFF. This rearrangement joins TRBV7-3 to TRBJ2-1, with TRBD2 matching over 7 bases. This CDR3 is built from 14 residues. Germline CDR1 is SGHTA and CDR2 is FQGTGA. V was clipped by 5 bases and J by 6 bases; unmatched bases: 7.

There are a few counts of this clone. Other nucleotide sequences in the sample specify the same CDR3. The rearrangement uses TRBV19 and TRBJ2-7; no definite D call. This CDR3 spans 12 amino acids. Germline CDR1 is LNHDA and CDR2 is SQIVND (reference sequence). Trimming took off 1 base at V and 3 bases at J, with 4 bases between the two ends. The CDR3 DNA is TGTGCCAGTAGTATAGGGGGCTACGAGCAGTACTTC. This gives the protein CASSIGGYEQYF.

The chain uses TRBV7-9 and TRBJ2-3; 7 nucleotides match TRBD2. CDR1 and CDR2 (germline): SEHNR, FQNEAQ (reference sequence). V lost 5 bases, J lost 2 bases, and 10 bases stayed unmatched. This CDR3 has 16 residues. Here the CDR3 reads CASSQLKRGFTDTQYF. The DNA for the CDR3 is TGTGCCAGCAGCCAACTAAAGCGGGGCTTCACAGATACGCAGTATTTT.

This clone was observed a single time. The chain uses TRBV10-3 and TRBJ2-7, with 11 bases identical to TRBD2. Germline V gene lookup returns CDR1 ENHRY and CDR2 SYGVKD. Unmatched junction bases numbered 5, after V lost 11 bases and J lost 2 bases. This CDR3 has 13 amino acids. The CDR3, as DNA: TGTGCCGTCGATAGCGGGAGGGCCTACGAGCAGTACTTC. Translation: CAVDSGRAYEQYF.

Comments on this clone: One end of the junction is discordant with germline, which a read error may explain. The chain recombines TRBV7-3 with TRBJ2-7, with a possible D match to TRBD1 (5 bases). The CDR3 is 13 amino acids. Germline CDR1 and CDR2: SGHTA and FQGTGA. This CDR3 is CASSLTGAGANSF. CDR3 nucleotides: TGTGCCAGCAGCTTAACAGGTGCTGGGGCGAACTCTTTC.

This clone was observed a few times. The chain links TRBV19 to TRBJ2-2, with D maybe TRBD2 (5 bases). The germline CDR1 and CDR2 sequences are LNHDA and SQIVND (reference sequence). V lost 7 bases, J lost 14 bases, and 17 bases lay in between. This CDR3 spans 12 amino acids. Here the CDR3 DNA reads TGTGCCAGTAATGACTGGGAGAAGGATCTGTTTTTT. The encoded protein is CASNDWEKDLFF.

This clone has a single count. The chain has TRBV4-1 and TRBJ2-5, with TRBD1 matching 10 bases. The CDR3 loop spans 16 amino acids. Trimming took 0 bases from V and 5 from J; bases not matched to a gene: 6. Germline CDR1 is MGHRA and CDR2 is YSYEKL. The CDR3 sequence is CASSQDGTGDPETQYF. In nucleotides, the CDR3 is TGCGCCAGCAGCCAAGATGGGACAGGGGATCCGGAGACCCAGTACTTC.

This clone has only one observation. The rearrangement uses TRBV15 and TRBJ2-7; D gene unclear. The CDR3 contains 17 residues. Germline V CDR1 and CDR2: LNHNV, YYDKDF (reference sequence). V was clipped by 0 bases and J by 3 bases, with 18 bases between them. CDR3 sequence (DNA): TGTGCCACCAGCAGAGACGTTCTAGAACGGAGCTTCTACGAGCAGTACTTC. It codes for CATSRDVLERSFYEQYF.

The gene calls are TRBV7-2 and TRBJ2-5; the D gene is possibly TRBD2 (6 bases). V lost 1 base and J lost 3, with 12 bases in between. The V gene's germline CDR1 is SGHTA and CDR2 FQGNSA. This CDR3 contains 15 residues. This CDR3 reads CASSLVVAEKETQYF. CDR3 nucleotide sequence: TGTGCCAGCAGCTTAGTGGTAGCGGAGAAAGAGACCCAGTACTTC.